Each of the 25 T cell receptor beta chains below was sequenced from the same sample in a study of T cells in Graves' hyperthyroidism and ophthalmopathy. Amplified TCR beta CDR3 regions came from RNA transcripts. The HTBI primer set served for first-round RT-PCR of the TCR CDR3. TCRdb independently ran MiXCR on the multiplex PCR reads; one entry per CDR3 protein. The repertoire holds roughly 750,000 distinct CDR3 sequences, with around 15% as singletons. Sequenced input: blood. Every receptor here comes from a man younger than 35 with Graves' hyperthyroidism.

Remarks on this clonotype: Being one base from a much bigger clone, this may be a read error. This chain uses TRBV13 with TRBJ2-1; D is perhaps TRBD2 (6 bases). Germline V lookup: CDR1 PRHDT, CDR2 FYEKMQ (reference sequence). Trimming shortened V by 5 bases and J by 7 bases, and 18 bases separated the two germline ends. The CDR3 length is 15 residues. The CDR3, as DNA: TGTGCCAGCAGCCGCGTGGGGGGTGGTGGGAATGAGCAGTTCTTC. Translation: CASSRVGGGGNEQFF.

There are many counts of this clonotype. The chain carries TRBV12-3 or TRBV12-4 and TRBJ2-7; D is possibly TRBD1 (5 bases). Trimming took off 5 bases at V and 3 bases at J, with 11 bases between the two ends. This CDR3 is built from 13 residues. Here the CDR3 reads CASSVGPDYEQYF. The CDR3 DNA sequence: TGTGCCAGCAGTGTGGGGCCCGACTACGAGCAGTACTTC.

This chain connects TRBV7-3 to TRBJ2-1, with D perhaps TRBD1 (7 bases). The V and J ends lost 4 bases and 15 bases respectively, with 13 bases between them. The CDR3 spans 11 residues. Germline V gene data show CDR1 as SGHTA and CDR2 as FQGTGA. The CDR3 is CASSSRGVRFF. Written as DNA, the CDR3 is TGTGCCAGCAGCTCCAGGGGGGTTAGGTTCTTC.

Only one count was recorded for this clonotype. With a much larger clone just one base away, this may be a read error. CDR3 in DNA: TGTGCCAGCGGTTACTCGATACGATCCTACGAGCAGTACTTC. Its translation is CASGYSIRSYEQYF. J is TRBJ2-7 and V is TRBV6-2 or TRBV6-3, with D uncertain. This CDR3 region has 14 residues. Germline loops: CDR1 MNHEY, CDR2 SVGEGT.

J is TRBJ2-7 and V is TRBV10-3; the match to TRBD1 covers 10 bases. Looked up from germline, CDR1 is ENHRY and CDR2 is SYGVKD. Germline trimming cut 0 bases from V and 5 bases from J; bases unmatched to any gene: 7. The CDR3 covers 16 residues. DNA of the CDR3: TGTGCCATCAGTGAGTCACGGACAGGGGGTGACCACGAGCAGTACTTC. Translating gives CAISESRTGGDHEQYF.

The rearrangement uses TRBV7-2 and TRBJ2-5; D assignment may be TRBD1 or TRBD2 (9 bases each). The V and J ends lost 5 bases and 2 bases respectively, with 27 bases between them. The CDR3 consists of 19 residues. CDR1 and CDR2 (germline): SGHTA, FQGNSA. DNA of the CDR3: TGTGCCAGCAGCCCCGGGACAGGGCTGGCTAGCGGGGATCAAGAGACCCAGTACTTC. This translates into CASSPGTGLASGDQETQYF.

The chain joins TRBV28 to TRBJ2-7; 10 bases agree with TRBD2. The J segment lost 5 bases and the V segment lost 5 bases, leaving 3 bases of the junction unmatched. The V gene's germline CDR1 is MDHEN and CDR2 SYDVKM. This CDR3 region has 13 residues. The CDR3 spells CASSPLAGDEQYF. CDR3 bases: TGTGCCAGCAGTCCTCTAGCGGGAGACGAGCAGTACTTC.

This clonotype was counted only a few times. The chain employs TRBV30 and TRBJ1-5; unclear D gene. CDR1 and CDR2 (germline): GTSNPN, SVGIG (reference sequence). V was pared by 3 bases and J by 3 bases, with 9 bases between. The CDR3 is 13 residues long. In DNA form, the CDR3 reads TGTGCCTGGAGCGCAGCCAACAATCAGCCCCAGCATTTT. Translated, it gives CAWSAANNQPQHF.

This clonotype has at least ten counts. The genes are TRBV24-1 and TRBJ2-2; D might be TRBD2 (5 bases). The CDR3 loop spans 16 amino acids. Trimming pared 9 bases from V and 5 bases from J, leaving 21 bases between. CDR1 and CDR2 from the germline V gene are KGHDR and SFDVKD. CDR3 residues: CATHTLASRVTGELFF. Written as DNA, the CDR3 is TGTGCCACCCATACCCTGGCTAGCCGGGTAACCGGGGAGCTGTTTTTT.

This clonotype was counted many times. The chain has TRBV12-5 and TRBJ2-5, with 7 bases matching TRBD1. The CDR3 spans 13 residues. The V gene's germline CDR1 is LGHNT and CDR2 FRNRAP. V gave up 3 bases and J gave up 4 bases; unmatched junction bases: 2. CDR3 DNA: TGTGCTAGTGGTTTATCAGGGGGAGAGACCCAGTACTTC. Encoded protein: CASGLSGGETQYF.

Only a few counts were recorded for this clonotype. V gene TRBV15 combines with J gene TRBJ1-2; no definite D call. This CDR3 comprises 12 residues. Trimming left V 6 bases short and J 2 bases short, with 7 bases between. Germline V gene data show CDR1 as LNHNV and CDR2 as YYDKDF (reference sequence). This CDR3 reads CATRAENYGYTF. The CDR3 DNA reads TGTGCCACCAGGGCGGAAAACTATGGCTACACCTTC.

The chain is built from TRBV6-5 and TRBJ2-1; D gene unclear. The CDR3 contains 13 residues. V lost 0 bases and J 9 bases, leaving 9 bases between the germline ends. CDR1 MNHEY and CDR2 SVGAGI come from the germline V gene. The CDR3: CASSYSNPGEQFF. The CDR3, as DNA: TGTGCCAGCAGTTACTCGAATCCGGGTGAGCAGTTCTTC.

This clonotype was counted many times. The chain couples TRBV7-9 to TRBJ2-7; TRBD1 aligns across 8 bases. V gave up 5 bases and J gave up 0 bases; unmatched junction bases: 9. The CDR3 consists of 16 residues. In germline, CDR1 is SEHNR, CDR2 FQNEAQ (reference sequence). The CDR3 protein is CASSDPYRGISYEQYF. The CDR3 DNA reads as TGTGCCAGCAGCGATCCCTACAGGGGGATCTCCTACGAGCAGTACTTC.

The rearrangement uses TRBV12-3 or TRBV12-4 and TRBJ1-3; D unresolved. Trimming cost V 11 bases and J 0 bases, with 11 bases left between them. This CDR3 has 13 residues. CDR3 protein: CASTTGSGNTIYF. CDR3 DNA sequence: TGTGCCTCTACGACGGGCTCTGGAAACACCATATATTTT.

This clonotype turned up a few times. The J gene is TRBJ1-1, the V gene TRBV5-5; D gene ambiguous. The CDR3 totals 15 residues. The V and J ends lost 2 bases and 6 bases respectively, with 17 bases between them. Per the germline V gene, CDR1 is SGHKS and CDR2 is YYEKEE (reference sequence). CDR3 DNA: TGTGCCAGCAGCTTTTACCCGGACGGCGGTTCTGAAGCTTTCTTT. It is translated as CASSFYPDGGSEAFF.

On this clonotype: An end of the junction differs from the germline gene, which may be a read error. The chain combines TRBV28 with TRBJ2-3, with a tentative D call TRBD2 (7 bases). This CDR3 is built from 14 residues. Looked up from germline, CDR1 is MDHEN and CDR2 is SYDVKM. Here the CDR3 reads CASSSPGGTDTRYF. CDR3 in DNA: TGTGCCAGCAGTTCCCCGGGGGGCACAGATACGCGGTATTTT.

This clonotype showed up many times. The chain recombines TRBV2 with TRBJ2-7, with 8 bases aligning to TRBD2. In germline, CDR1 is SNHLY, CDR2 FYNNEI. With 9 bases clipped from V and 4 bases from J, the junction kept 8 bases outside the gene matches. The CDR3 runs to 13 residues. The CDR3 DNA reads as TGTGCCAGTCGACTAGCGCGAAATTACGAGCAGTACTTC. Encoded protein: CASRLARNYEQYF. Filled out from reference TRBV2 and TRBJ2-7, the complete variable domain reads EPEVTQTPSHQVTQMGQEVILRCVPISNHLYFYWYRQILGQKVEFLVSFYNNEISEKSEIFDDQFSVERPDGSNFTLKIRSTKLEDSAMYFCASRLARNYEQYFGPGTRLTVT.

This clonotype was counted at least ten times. The V call is TRBV10-3, the J call TRBJ2-7; D not resolved. This CDR3 has 15 amino acids. Germline CDR1 reads ENHRY; CDR2 reads SYGVKD. The V and J ends lost 3 bases and 3 bases respectively, with 15 bases between them. The CDR3 loop is CAISDLNGGYYEQYF. The CDR3 DNA sequence: TGTGCCATCAGTGACCTGAATGGCGGTTACTACGAGCAGTACTTC.

This clonotype was seen more than once but under ten times. The chain has TRBV9 and TRBJ1-2, with D possibly TRBD1 on 6 matching bases. V lost 3 bases and J lost 2, with 8 bases in between. Germline CDR1 and CDR2: SGDLS and YYNGEE. The CDR3 has 13 residues. The CDR3 is CASSAGTNYGYTF. CDR3 DNA sequence: TGTGCCAGCAGCGCCGGGACAAACTATGGCTACACCTTC.

This clonotype was seen repeatedly, ten times or more. The rearrangement uses TRBV6-1 and TRBJ2-5, with 13 bases lining up with TRBD2. This CDR3 region has 14 residues. CDR1 is MNHNS and CDR2 is SASEGT in the germline V gene. J gave up 10 bases and V 6 bases, and 8 bases lay outside the gene matches. The CDR3 sequence is CASSGGLAGVVQYF. The CDR3 DNA sequence: TGTGCCAGCAGCGGAGGACTAGCGGGAGTTGTCCAGTACTTC.

The table lists this clonotype with a count of one. The chain uses TRBV27 and TRBJ2-7; no clear D gene. Germline V gives CDR1 MNHEY, CDR2 SMNVEV (reference sequence). The CDR3 has 16 amino acids. Trimming cost V 5 bases and J 0 bases, with 17 bases left between them. The CDR3 reads CASSLTRELSSYEQYF. The DNA for the CDR3 is TGTGCCAGCAGTCTGACGCGTGAACTGAGCTCCTACGAGCAGTACTTC.

This clonotype was picked up many times. The chain combines TRBV28 with TRBJ2-7; 7 bases map to TRBD2. V was pared by 6 bases and J by 0 bases, with 8 bases of the junction left unmatched. From germline, CDR1 is MDHEN and CDR2 SYDVKM. CDR3 size: 15 residues. The CDR3 nucleotides are TGTGCCAGCAGCCCAACTAGCGTCCACTCCTACGAGCAGTACTTC. Translation gives CASSPTSVHSYEQYF. The full variable domain, with the rest looked up from reference TRBV28 and TRBJ2-7, is DVKVTQSSRYLVKRTGEKVFLECVQDMDHENMFWYRQDPGLGLRLIYFSYDVKMKEKGDIPEGYSVSREKKERFSLILESASTNQTSMYLCASSPTSVHSYEQYFGPGTRLTVT.

This clonotype was detected ten times or more. This chain connects TRBV7-9 to TRBJ2-4; the D is unclear. The CDR3 spans 14 residues. Between the trimmed V and J ends, which lost 3 bases and 1 base, there was a span of 7 bases. The germline V gene encodes CDR1 SEHNR and CDR2 FQNEAQ (reference sequence). CDR3 DNA sequence: TGTGCCAGCAGCTTGGGATCCGCCAAAAACATTCAGTACTTC. Translating gives CASSLGSAKNIQYF.

The rearrangement links TRBV4-1 to TRBJ2-7; TRBD2 matches at 13 bases. The trim removed 3 bases at V and 4 bases at J, leaving 6 bases unmatched. CDR1 is MGHRA, CDR2 YSYEKL, per germline. CDR3 length: 16 amino acids. CDR3 sequence reads: CASSHAGLAGVYEQYF. In DNA, the CDR3 is TGCGCCAGCAGCCATGCAGGACTAGCGGGAGTTTACGAGCAGTACTTC.

This clonotype was seen a single time. The chain uses TRBV5-1 and TRBJ2-3, with D perhaps being TRBD1 or TRBD2 (5 bases each). V dropped 4 bases and J dropped 0 bases, with 15 bases sitting between them. The CDR3 totals 16 residues. Germline CDR1 reads SGHRS; CDR2 reads YFSETQ. Written as DNA, the CDR3 is TGCGCCAGCAGCACCGGGACGGACCGAAGCACAGATACGCAGTATTTT. Translation: CASSTGTDRSTDTQYF.